This T cell receptor beta chain was obtained from a study of OX40 agonist ivuxolimab in advanced cancers. Context from the whole study: The costimulatory receptor OX40 (CD134) was targeted by ivuxolimab, a fully human IgG2 agonistic monoclonal antibody. Intravenous ivuxolimab was administered to patients every 2 weeks at six dose levels: 0.01, 0.1, 0.3, 1.5, 3 and 10 mg/kg. Of the 50 or so patients in dose escalation, about 20 had hepatocellular carcinoma, approximately 15 had melanoma, 9 had renal cell carcinoma and 9 had head and neck cancer. The dose-escalation cohort was about 87% male with a mean age of roughly 60 years, ranging from roughly 20 to 80. Prior anti-PD-1, anti-PD-L1 or anti-CTLA-4 therapy was permitted, and checkpoint inhibitors had been received by less than 45% of dose-escalation patients. Partial responses were achieved by three dose-escalation patients, of whom one had hepatocellular carcinoma and two had cutaneous melanoma. Peripheral TCRbeta sequencing aimed to test whether ivuxolimab altered TCR sequence diversity and caused clonal T-cell expansion. The paper reports the monotherapy dose-escalation portion (N of about 50 patients) of the phase I ivuxolimab trial. Findings and caveats that apply to the study as a whole: At doses of 0.1 to 3.0 mg/kg, clonal expansion of both CD4+ and CD8+ T cells in blood was seen between baseline and week 6. Antigen specificity was not determined for the clonally expanded peripheral T cells. Low levels of normalized T-cell clonal expansion were also seen in some patients who did not respond. In the 0.1-3.0 mg/kg groups, partial responders were among the patients with the lowest normalized peripheral clonal expansion, particularly in CD8+ T cells. On average, CD8+ T cells showed more expanded clones than CD4+ T cells after ivuxolimab.

The trial excluded patients who had a history of autoimmune disease or who were on systemic immunosuppression. Peripheral blood for TCR sequencing was drawn from every dose cohort at baseline, at cycle 4 day 1 and at cycle 7 day 1. The samples were taken from a phase I, first-in-human, multicenter, open-label dose-escalation trial of ivuxolimab. Adults with locally advanced or metastatic head and neck squamous cell, hepatocellular, melanoma or renal cell carcinoma were enrolled in the trial. CD4+ and CD8+ T cells were sorted separately from peripheral blood before TCR sequencing. For sequencing of the TCRbeta CDR3 region, genomic DNA was extracted from the sorted cells. The immunoSEQ Assay was used to sequence the TCRbeta CDR3 regions. TCRdb carries this immuneACCESS record with in-frame sequences only. Its versions omit some clonotypes, under half of them owing to an unresolved V gene in the studies checked, with the rest unexplained. The sample table holds approximately 58,000 clones, of which nearly 80% were seen once. Clones ranked in the top ten supply under 3% of the sample.

As for this clone: It has no known antigen specificity. Per-base quality was not reported, and no clone a single base away is much larger than it.

Based on the germline V gene, the CDR1 and CDR2 sequences are SNHLY and FYNNEI. Including the terminal cysteine and phenylalanine, the CDR3 comprises 15 residues. The entry retains the CDR3 DNA only, 45 bases that are in frame from base 1. The junction shows trimming of 8 bases on V and 2 bases on J, plus 16 bases between the germline ends. The sequence came from an adult with an advanced solid tumor such as melanoma, head and neck, liver or kidney cancer. Specimen: CD4+ or CD8+ T cells sorted from blood, collected in a trial of the OX40 agonist ivuxolimab. The V and J genes are TRBV2 and TRBJ1-3, with the D gene not confidently named. The nucleotides are TGTGCCAGCTCCGACCCCGGGGTTGCTGGAAACACCATATATTTT. Translated, this gives CASSDPGVAGNTIYF. Full variable domain (CDR3 extended with the reference TRBV2 and TRBJ1-3 proteins): EPEVTQTPSHQVTQMGQEVILRCVPISNHLYFYWYRQILGQKVEFLVSFYNNEISEKSEIFDDQFSVERPDGSNFTLKIRSTKLEDSAMYFCASSDPGVAGNTIYFGEGSWLTVV.